The 28 T cell receptor beta chains listed next were all sequenced from one sample in a study of response to subunit inactivated influenza vaccine (dated 2018 in TCRdb). Library preparation used RT-PCR. Sequencing was carried out with an Illumina HiSeq 2500. Using fastp trimming at Q25 and MiXCR clonotype assembly, TCRdb reanalyzed the public sequencing data and kept in-frame beta chains. Duplicate CDR3 protein sequences are folded into a single record with the most common DNA and genes. In all, the sample holds a few hundred thousand distinct CDR3 sequences, and 21% of those were seen once. The ten most abundant clones make up roughly 10% of the sample. The starting material was PBMCs from blood, obtained less than 22 months after vaccination. Source of these receptors: a man aged 50 to 75 who received an inactivated influenza vaccine. Donor details come from another sample of the same person, matched by shared clones.

A few counts support this clonotype. The V gene is TRBV12-3 or TRBV12-4, the J gene TRBJ1-4; D not certain. Between the trimmed V and J ends, which lost 5 bases and 3 bases, there was a span of 13 bases. The CDR3 totals 15 residues. The CDR3 loop is CASSPTRAANEKLFF. Written as DNA, the CDR3 is TGTGCCAGCAGTCCCACGAGGGCGGCTAATGAAAAACTGTTTTTT.

J is TRBJ2-4 and V is TRBV20-1, with D uncertain. CDR1 is DFQATT and CDR2 is SNEGSKA in the germline V gene (reference sequence). The CDR3 has 15 residues. The V gene lost 5 bases and the J gene lost 0 bases, with 14 bases spanning the gap. CDR3 amino acids: CSASTPSLAKNIQYF. The CDR3 DNA reads as TGCAGTGCTTCGACACCTTCTCTAGCCAAAAACATTCAGTACTTC.

This clonotype has only a few counts. The V gene is TRBV19, the J gene TRBJ2-1; 9 bases agree with TRBD1. The CDR3 length is 15 residues. Germline V gives CDR1 LNHDA, CDR2 SQIVND (reference sequence). The V and J ends lost 5 bases and 4 bases, in that order; junction bases with no gene match: 6. This CDR3 is CASSSPGTGYNEQFF. The CDR3 DNA follows: TGTGCCAGTAGTTCCCCCGGGACAGGGTACAATGAGCAGTTCTTC.

The table lists this clonotype with a few counts. J is TRBJ1-1 and V is TRBV5-1, with D possibly being TRBD1 (5 bases). The CDR3 loop spans 12 amino acids. With 8 bases removed from V and 1 base from J, the gap between germline ends came to 9 bases. CDR1 is SGHRS and CDR2 is YFSETQ in the germline V gene. The CDR3 region is CASGDGNTEAFF. The CDR3, as DNA: TGCGCCAGTGGGGACGGGAACACTGAAGCTTTCTTT.

This clonotype was seen at least ten times. The chain recombines TRBV12-3 or TRBV12-4 with TRBJ1-5; D unclear. The V gene lost 2 bases and the J gene lost 0 bases, with 11 bases spanning the gap. The CDR3 is 16 amino acids. CDR3: CASSLRRQYSNQPQHF. CDR3 bases: TGTGCCAGCAGTTTACGCCGGCAATATAGCAATCAGCCCCAGCATTTT.

This rearrangement joins TRBV3-1 to TRBJ2-5; 12 nucleotides align to TRBD2. The CDR3 is 18 residues long. Germline lookup yields CDR1 LGHDT and CDR2 YNNKEL (reference sequence). V shed 0 bases and J 1 base; nucleotides not matched to a gene: 6. CDR3 sequence reads: CASSQDILAGGPQETQYF. Here the CDR3 DNA reads TGTGCCAGCAGCCAAGATATACTAGCGGGAGGCCCCCAAGAGACCCAGTACTTC.

The genes are TRBV5-6 and TRBJ2-7, with 7 bases aligning to TRBD2. CDR3 length: 14 residues. Losses at the gene ends were 0 bases for V and 3 bases for J; bases not matched to a gene: 3. Looked up from germline, CDR1 is SGHDT and CDR2 is YYEEEE. CDR3 coding DNA: TGTGCCAGCAGCTTGGGGACTAGTGTCTACGAGCAGTACTTC. Protein product: CASSLGTSVYEQYF.

The J gene is TRBJ1-5, the V gene TRBV19; D remains ambiguous. Germline V gene data show CDR1 as LNHDA and CDR2 as SQIVND (reference sequence). V lost 8 bases and J lost 6, with 14 bases in between. This CDR3 region has 13 residues. In DNA, the CDR3 is TGTGCCAGTTCCAAAGGGTTTGGTCAGCCCCAGCATTTT. Translation: CASSKGFGQPQHF.

V gene TRBV20-1 combines with J gene TRBJ2-7; perhaps TRBD2 as D (6 bases). V was clipped by 2 bases and J by 2 bases, with 19 bases between them. This CDR3 has 16 amino acids. Germline V gene data show CDR1 as DFQATT and CDR2 as SNEGSKA (reference sequence). CDR3 protein: CSARSAGPTFTYEQYF. The CDR3 DNA reads as TGCAGTGCTAGAAGTGCGGGGCCGACGTTTACCTACGAGCAGTACTTC.

This clonotype was seen a few times. This sequence joins TRBV29-1 and TRBJ2-7, with unresolved D. Deletions cut 4 bases from V and 0 bases from J, with 16 bases between. The CDR3 extends over 15 amino acids. Per germline, CDR1 SQVTM and CDR2 ANQGSEA. CDR3 loop: CSVGPRLSSSYEQYF. The CDR3 coding sequence is TGCAGCGTTGGCCCGAGACTCTCGAGCTCCTACGAGCAGTACTTC.

V is TRBV6-2 or TRBV6-3 and J is TRBJ2-1, with a weak D call TRBD1 (6 bases). The germline V gene has CDR1 MNHEY and CDR2 SVGEGT. V gave up 7 bases and J gave up 9 bases, with 19 bases separating them. This CDR3 has 14 amino acids. The CDR3 region has the DNA TGTGCCAGCAAGACCAACACAGGGCGTCTTGAGCAGTTCTTC. Protein product: CASKTNTGRLEQFF.

Concerning this clonotype: At one of its ends the junction is not consistent with the germline gene, which may arise from a read error. The chain employs TRBV7-8 and TRBJ2-3, with D unclear. The CDR3 spans 14 residues. Germline CDR1 is SGHVS and CDR2 is FQNEAQ. CDR3 amino acids: CASSLRSRADAQYF. The CDR3, as DNA: TGTGCCAGCAGCTTACGAAGTCGCGCAGATGCGCAGTATTTT.

The CDR3 coding sequence is TGCGCCAGCAGCTGGGGGCAAGATTCACCCCTCCACTTT. Its translation: CASSWGQDSPLHF. V is TRBV5-1 and J is TRBJ1-6, with a possible D match to TRBD1 (6 bases). The length of the CDR3 is 13 residues. Germline assignment: CDR1 SGHRS and CDR2 YFSETQ. Between the trimmed V and J ends, which lost 3 bases and 8 bases, there was a span of 9 bases.

There are a few counts of this clonotype. The V and J genes are TRBV5-6 and TRBJ2-5, with TRBD2 matching 11 bases. CDR1 and CDR2 from the germline V gene are SGHDT and YYEEEE. CDR3 length: 15 amino acids. The V gene end was trimmed by 0 bases and the J gene end by 5 bases; junction bases not matched to a gene: 3. This CDR3 is CASSLATSGKETQYF. The CDR3 DNA reads TGTGCCAGCAGCTTGGCGACTAGCGGGAAGGAGACCCAGTACTTC.

The CDR3 DNA is TGTGCCAGCAGTTATTCACAAGGACAGGGAAACTCCTACGAGCAGTACTTC. Translated: CASSYSQGQGNSYEQYF. The V call is TRBV6-2 or TRBV6-3, the J call TRBJ2-7; 8 bases line up with TRBD1. The germline gives CDR1 MNHEY, CDR2 SVGEGT. The trim removed 3 bases at V and 0 bases at J, leaving 10 bases unmatched. This CDR3 region has 17 residues.

This clonotype was observed a few times. The CDR3 loop reads CASSLNLVDEKLFF. CDR3 sequence (DNA): TGTGCCAGCAGCTTAAATTTGGTAGATGAAAAACTGTTTTTT. The chain carries TRBV7-8 and TRBJ1-4; D not certain. CDR1 and CDR2 from the germline V gene are SGHVS and FQNEAQ. The CDR3 loop spans 14 amino acids. V was shortened by 2 bases and J by 6 bases, with 10 bases between the two germline ends.

For the CDR3, the DNA is TGTGCCAGCAGCCGAGACTGGTACGGGGAGCTGTTTTTT. It yields the protein CASSRDWYGELFF. V and J are TRBV7-2 and TRBJ2-2; D unresolved. The CDR3 sequence is 13 residues long. Germline CDR1 is SGHTA and CDR2 is FQGNSA. Trimming cost V 5 bases and J 7 bases, with 11 bases left between them.

This clonotype showed up just a few times. This chain links TRBV5-6 with TRBJ2-1; D unresolved. CDR1 is SGHDT and CDR2 is YYEEEE in the germline V gene. This CDR3 spans 14 amino acids. The V end lost 0 bases, the J end lost 4 bases, and 8 bases lay between the germline ends. CDR3: CASSLVLSYNEQFF. The CDR3 DNA follows: TGTGCCAGCAGCTTGGTTCTCAGTTACAATGAGCAGTTCTTC.

The J gene is TRBJ2-7, the V gene TRBV29-1, with D unresolved. The CDR3 has 13 amino acids. Germline CDR1 and CDR2: SQVTM and ANQGSEA. V lost 2 bases to trimming and J lost 3 bases, with 11 bases between them. CDR3 nucleotide sequence: TGCAGCGTTGAAAGGTCAGACCACTACGAGCAGTACTTC. This translates into CSVERSDHYEQYF.

This clonotype occurred a few times. The V and J genes are TRBV7-8 and TRBJ2-3; 9 nucleotides match TRBD2. V was pared by 0 bases and J by 5 bases, with 6 bases of the junction left unmatched. Germline V gives CDR1 SGHVS, CDR2 FQNEAQ. CDR3 length: 16 amino acids. The CDR3 DNA reads as TGTGCCAGCAGCTTAGCGCGGGGGGGGATACAAGATACGCAGTATTTT. Translation: CASSLARGGIQDTQYF.

The sample holds a few counts of this clonotype. The chain joins TRBV28 to TRBJ1-3, with 7 bases matching TRBD1. Unmatched junction bases numbered 12, after V lost 7 bases and J lost 0 bases. Germline CDR1 is MDHEN and CDR2 is SYDVKM. CDR3 length: 17 residues. The CDR3 nucleotides read TGTGCCAGCAACCCCCTTACAGGGGCCGCCTCTGGAAACACCATATATTTT. Translation gives CASNPLTGAASGNTIYF.

The chain couples TRBV13 to TRBJ2-1; 7 nucleotides agree with TRBD1. Germline assignment: CDR1 PRHDT and CDR2 FYEKMQ (reference sequence). After removal of 0 bases from V and 3 bases from J, the junction contained 2 bases not matched to a gene. The CDR3 length is 15 residues. In nucleotides, the CDR3 is TGTGCCAGCAGCTTAGGGACAGGGCTCTACAATGAGCAGTTCTTC. Translation gives CASSLGTGLYNEQFF.

The V gene is TRBV7-9, the J gene TRBJ1-5, with a possible D match to TRBD1 (6 bases). Germline V gene sequence: CDR1 SEHNR, CDR2 FQNEAQ (reference sequence). This CDR3 comprises 15 residues. V lost 1 base, J lost 4 bases, and 11 bases lay in between. The CDR3 loop reads CASSLGDTGNQPQHF. DNA for the CDR3: TGTGCCAGCAGCTTAGGGGATACAGGGAATCAGCCCCAGCATTTT.

Points on this clonotype: One junction end does not reproduce the germline sequence, and a read error may be involved. V gene TRBV6-2 or TRBV6-3 combines with J gene TRBJ2-7; D is unclear. The CDR3 has 8 residues. Germline values: CDR1 MNHEY, CDR2 SVGEGT. The CDR3 bases are TGTGCCAGCAGTTACCTGTGCTTC. Translated: CASSYLCF.

There are many counts of this clonotype. The V gene is TRBV20-1, the J gene TRBJ1-1; no reliable D call. Germline CDR1 reads DFQATT; CDR2 reads SNEGSKA (reference sequence). V was cut by 3 bases and J by 6 bases, with 14 bases left in between. CDR3 length: 13 residues. The CDR3 DNA follows: TGCAGTGCTAGTTTCACGCTGAGGTCTGAAGCTTTCTTT. Translation gives CSASFTLRSEAFF.

This clonotype has just a few counts. The J gene is TRBJ1-1, the V gene TRBV18; no reliable D call. The length of the CDR3 is 15 residues. Germline V lookup: CDR1 KGHSH, CDR2 LQKENI. The V end lost 0 bases, the J end lost 1 base, and 9 bases lay between the germline ends. CDR3 DNA: TGTGCCAGCTCACCACCGTCGGTTTCGAACACTGAAGCTTTCTTT. Its protein product is CASSPPSVSNTEAFF.

This clonotype has only a few counts. The V gene is TRBV12-3 or TRBV12-4, the J gene TRBJ1-1; unclear D gene. The length of the CDR3 is 12 residues. The V end was cut by 0 bases, the J end by 10 bases, with 9 bases between. This CDR3 is CASSLAPGGAFF. In DNA, the CDR3 is TGTGCCAGCAGTTTAGCCCCGGGTGGAGCTTTCTTT.

Ten or more counts support this clonotype. Germline and junction disagree at one end, which may indicate a read error. This chain uses TRBV7-2 with TRBJ2-5; the D call may be TRBD1 or TRBD2 (5 bases each). In germline, CDR1 is SGHTA, CDR2 FQGNSA. This CDR3 is 13 amino acids long. The CDR3 DNA follows: TGCGCCAGCAGCCTGGGACCGGAGGAGACCCAGTACTTC. Protein sequence: CASSLGPEETQYF.